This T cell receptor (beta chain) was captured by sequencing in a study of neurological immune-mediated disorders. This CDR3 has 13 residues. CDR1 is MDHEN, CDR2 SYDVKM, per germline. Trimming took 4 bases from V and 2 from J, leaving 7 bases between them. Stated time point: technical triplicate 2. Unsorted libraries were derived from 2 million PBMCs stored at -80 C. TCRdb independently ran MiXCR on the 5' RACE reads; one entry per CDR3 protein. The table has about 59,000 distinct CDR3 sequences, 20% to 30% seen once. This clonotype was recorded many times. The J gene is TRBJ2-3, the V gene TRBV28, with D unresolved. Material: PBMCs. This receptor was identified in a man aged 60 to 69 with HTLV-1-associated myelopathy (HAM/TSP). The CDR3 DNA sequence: TGTGCCAGCAGTTCCCCGAACACAGATACGCAGTATTTT. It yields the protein CASSSPNTDTQYF.